The following is a T cell receptor beta chain sequence with its context. The antigen remains undetermined. CDR1 and CDR2 (germline): SEHNR, FQNEAQ (reference sequence). The CDR3 consists of 14 residues. Unmatched junction bases numbered 6, after V lost 5 bases and J lost 9 bases. The data were taken from a study of CD8 T cells in ankylosing spondylitis. Findings of the study overall: A motif of 8 or 9 highly homologous TCR beta variants was seen as apparently characteristic of ankylosing spondylitis blood.

TCRdb re-derived calls from the 5' RACE reads in MiXCR, one entry per CDR3 protein. This repertoire shows some 450,000 distinct CDR3 sequences, roughly 18% found once; its top ten account for approximately 0.97%. The V gene is TRBV7-9, the J gene TRBJ1-6; 8 positions match TRBD1. The origin of this receptor is a male donor with ankylosing spondylitis. The sequenced material came from blood, either unsorted or a sorted T cell fraction (not recorded which). The CDR3 loop reads CASSIQGVGSPLHF. Here the CDR3 DNA reads TGTGCCAGCAGCATACAGGGGGTAGGTTCACCCCTCCACTTT.